The 26 T cell receptor beta chains reported below all come from one sample, sequenced in a study of OX40 agonist ivuxolimab in advanced cancers. Generated by immunoSEQ multiplex PCR, the TCRdb table keeps only in-frame clones and is missing some. Found here are some 9,600 clones, 60% to 80% of them singletons; the top ten hold 46%. The sample in question was CD4+ or CD8+ T cells sorted from blood, obtained in a trial of the OX40 agonist ivuxolimab. These receptors all stem from an adult with an advanced solid tumor such as melanoma, head and neck, liver or kidney cancer.

The chain links TRBV7-9 to TRBJ1-2, with D unresolved. The length of the CDR3 is 12 residues. CDR1 is SEHNR and CDR2 is FQNEAQ in the germline V gene (reference sequence). Trimming removed 7 bases from V and 7 bases from J, with 13 bases in between. The CDR3 sequence is CASTSGLGGYTF. DNA of the CDR3: TGTGCCAGCACCTCAGGACTGGGTGGCTACACCTTC.

This clone was detected a few times. The chain links TRBV19 to TRBJ1-6; TRBD1 matches at 7 bases. The CDR3 extends over 13 amino acids. With V trimmed by 5 bases and J by 7 bases, 2 bases remained unmatched. CDR1 is LNHDA, CDR2 SQIVND, per germline (reference sequence). The CDR3 DNA is TGTGCCAGTAGTCTACAGGGGAATTCACCCCTCCACTTT. Its translation: CASSLQGNSPLHF.

The J gene is TRBJ2-7, the V gene TRBV11-1, with D possibly being TRBD2 (6 bases). Trimming took off 4 bases at V and 7 bases at J, with 17 bases between the two ends. The CDR3 is made up of 14 amino acids. The germline gives CDR1 SGHAT, CDR2 FQDESV (reference sequence). The CDR3 region is CASSSSGGRKEQYF. The CDR3 nucleotides are TGTGCCAGCAGCTCGTCCGGGGGACGAAAAGAGCAGTACTTC. The full variable domain, completed using reference TRBV11-1 and TRBJ2-7, is EAEVAQSPRYKITEKSQAVAFWCDPISGHATLYWYRQILGQGPELLVQFQDESVVDDSQLPKDRFSAERLKGVDSTLKIQPAELGDSAMYLCASSSSGGRKEQYFGPGTRLTVT.

This clone showed up just a few times. The chain uses TRBV4-2 and TRBJ1-1; tentative D call: TRBD1 (6 bases). This CDR3 has 14 amino acids. The V gene lost 4 bases and the J gene lost 7 bases, with 16 bases spanning the gap. Looked up from germline, CDR1 is LGHNA and CDR2 is YNFKEQ. CDR3 coding DNA: TGTGCCAGCAGCCCCCTGTGGAGGGGGGGTGAAGCTTTCTTT. It translates to CASSPLWRGGEAFF.

The V gene is TRBV27, the J gene TRBJ2-7; 7 bases fit TRBD1. Germline V gives CDR1 MNHEY, CDR2 SMNVEV (reference sequence). Trimming at V came to 4 bases and at J to 4 bases, leaving 10 bases not matched to a gene. The CDR3 is made up of 15 amino acids. The CDR3, as DNA: TGTGCCAGCAGTTCTCCGGGACAGAGAATTTACGAGCAGTACTTC. As protein: CASSSPGQRIYEQYF.

The CDR3 sequence: CASSFTSGSLETQYF. DNA for the CDR3: TGTGCCAGCAGTTTTACTAGCGGATCTTTAGAGACCCAGTACTTC. The gene calls are TRBV28 and TRBJ2-5, with 8 bases fitting TRBD2. The length of the CDR3 is 15 residues. Germline CDR1 and CDR2: MDHEN and SYDVKM. V lost 3 bases and J lost 4; bases outside the gene matches: 7.

V is TRBV11-2 and J is TRBJ2-7, with TRBD2 identical over 7 bases. Looked up from germline, CDR1 is SGHAT and CDR2 is FQNNGV. Trimming took 5 bases from V and 3 from J; bases not matched to a gene: 7. The CDR3 runs 14 residues. This CDR3 reads CASSAEAGSYEQYF. The CDR3 DNA is TGTGCCAGCAGCGCGGAAGCGGGAAGCTACGAGCAGTACTTC.

This clone is medium-sized (0.01 to 0.1%) within its sample. This chain joins TRBV19 and TRBJ2-1; no clear D. The V gene's germline CDR1 is LNHDA and CDR2 SQIVND (reference sequence). The CDR3 length is 13 residues. V shed 3 bases and J shed 2 bases, with 5 bases lying between them. The CDR3 nucleotides read TGTGCCAGTAGTATTAAAGCCTACAATGAGCAGTTCTTC. Translating it yields CASSIKAYNEQFF.

The table lists this clone with a few counts. V usage is TRBV29-1 and J usage is TRBJ1-2; 7 positions agree with TRBD1. Germline CDR1 SQVTM, CDR2 ANQGSEA. This CDR3 is built from 15 residues. Trimming took 6 bases from V and 4 from J; bases not matched to a gene: 14. The CDR3 DNA reads TGCAGCGTCAATGGAGATGAGTCAGGGGGCTATGGCTACACCTTC. Encoded protein: CSVNGDESGGYGYTF. The full variable domain, completed using reference TRBV29-1 and TRBJ1-2, is SAVISQKPSRDICQRGTSLTIQCQVDSQVTMMFWYRQQPGQSLTLIATANQGSEATYESGFVIDKFPISRPNLTFSTLTVSNMSPEDSSIYLCSVNGDESGGYGYTFGSGTRLTVV.

This chain links TRBV30 with TRBJ2-2, with a weak D call TRBD2 (6 bases). CDR1 is GTSNPN, CDR2 SVGIG, per germline (reference sequence). V lost 1 base to trimming and J lost 5 bases, with 11 bases between them. The CDR3 spans 14 residues. CDR3 in DNA: TGTGCCTGGAGTGCGGGAGTAGGTACCGGGGAGCTGTTTTTT. Amino acids: CAWSAGVGTGELFF.

This clone was seen only a few times. V gene TRBV28 combines with J gene TRBJ2-1, with D possibly TRBD1 on 5 matching bases. The CDR3 totals 14 residues. V lost 2 bases, J lost 7 bases, and 12 bases lay in between. CDR1 and CDR2 (germline): MDHEN, SYDVKM. The CDR3 sequence: CASSLRGRVNEQFF. The CDR3 bases are TGTGCCAGCAGTTTAAGGGGTAGGGTGAATGAGCAGTTCTTC.

The genes are TRBV6-5 and TRBJ2-1; tentatively, D is TRBD1 or TRBD2 (5 bases each). Between the trimmed V and J ends, which lost 5 bases and 8 bases, there was a span of 13 bases. This CDR3 has 13 residues. Looked up from germline, CDR1 is MNHEY and CDR2 is SVGAGI. The CDR3 bases are TGTGCCAGCAGTCAGCAGGGTAGCGATGAGCAGTTCTTC. This codes for CASSQQGSDEQFF.

The chain employs TRBV30 and TRBJ2-3; TRBD2 agrees at 8 bases. Unmatched junction bases numbered 12, after V lost 4 bases and J lost 6 bases. Per germline, CDR1 GTSNPN and CDR2 SVGIG (reference sequence). The CDR3 is made up of 15 amino acids. The CDR3 protein is CAWTLAGSITDTQYF. CDR3 sequence (DNA): TGTGCCTGGACCTTAGCGGGAAGCATCACCGATACGCAGTATTTT.

This chain connects TRBV6-9 to TRBJ1-2; no firm D call. There are 13 residues in the CDR3. Trimming took off 3 bases at V and 1 base at J, with 6 bases between the two ends. Germline lookup yields CDR1 MNHGY and CDR2 SVAAGI. In nucleotides, the CDR3 is TGTGCCAGCAGTTACACTTATAACTATGGCTACACCTTC. Amino acid sequence: CASSYTYNYGYTF.

The gene calls are TRBV19 and TRBJ2-1, with 7 bases fitting TRBD2. With V trimmed by 7 bases and J by 0 bases, 6 bases remained unmatched. This CDR3 has 15 amino acids. Looked up from germline, CDR1 is LNHDA and CDR2 is SQIVND (reference sequence). The CDR3 is CASNPSGSSYNEQFF. The CDR3 coding sequence is TGTGCCAGTAACCCTAGCGGTAGCTCCTACAATGAGCAGTTCTTC.

CDR3 in DNA: TGTGCCAGCAGCCAAGACCCCACCTGGGGCAGGGGTATAGCGGGGTATTCACCCCTCCACTTT. This sequence encodes CASSQDPTWGRGIAGYSPLHF. This chain uses TRBV4-2 with TRBJ1-6, with D maybe TRBD1 (6 bases). Germline V gene data show CDR1 as LGHNA and CDR2 as YNFKEQ. V was trimmed by 0 bases and J by 8 bases, leaving 29 bases between them. CDR3 length: 21 amino acids.

This clone is medium-sized. The gene calls are TRBV5-1 and TRBJ2-1; 11 nucleotides agree with TRBD2. V lost 7 bases, J lost 1 base, and 4 bases stayed unmatched. The CDR3 sequence is 15 residues long. Germline assignment: CDR1 SGHRS and CDR2 YFSETQ. The CDR3 region is CASSSGRMSYNEQFF. Here the CDR3 DNA reads TGCGCCAGCTCTAGCGGGAGGATGTCCTACAATGAGCAGTTCTTC.

In the case of this clone: The junction and the germline gene differ at one end; a read error may be behind it. This chain uses TRBV7-7 with TRBJ2-7, with 8 bases matching TRBD1. CDR3 length equals 14 residues. Per the germline V gene, CDR1 is SSHAT and CDR2 is FNYEAQ (reference sequence). The CDR3 sequence: CASSLGQGVYEQYF. The CDR3 DNA follows: TGTGCTAGCAGCTTAGGACAGGGCGTGTACGAGCAGTACTTC.

Within the sample, this clone is medium-sized. The chain employs TRBV28 and TRBJ2-7, with 8 bases lining up with TRBD2. J was trimmed by 2 bases and V by 5 bases; bases with no gene match: 14. Germline assignment: CDR1 MDHEN and CDR2 SYDVKM. The CDR3 extends over 17 amino acids. CDR3 sequence: CASSLGPGTSHAYEQYF. In DNA, the CDR3 is TGTGCCAGCAGTCTGGGCCCCGGGACTAGTCATGCCTACGAGCAGTACTTC.

V usage is TRBV6-1 and J usage is TRBJ2-7; TRBD2 matches at 11 bases. Looked up from germline, CDR1 is MNHNS and CDR2 is SASEGT. The CDR3 totals 14 residues. The V segment lost 2 bases and the J segment 7 bases; nucleotides outside the gene matches: 4. CDR3 region: CASSEPSGRKEQYF. The CDR3 DNA sequence: TGTGCCAGCAGTGAACCTAGCGGGAGGAAGGAGCAGTACTTC.

This clone has a handful of counts. The V gene is TRBV5-1, the J gene TRBJ2-5; 11 bases map to TRBD2. V shed 5 bases and J 5 bases; nucleotides not matched to a gene: 14. Per the germline V gene, CDR1 is SGHRS and CDR2 is YFSETQ. This CDR3 spans 17 amino acids. The CDR3 bases are TGCGCCAGCAGTTTTAGCGGGAGGGCCGGGGGCGTTGAGACCCAGTACTTC. It yields the protein CASSFSGRAGGVETQYF.

The rearrangement links TRBV29-1 to TRBJ2-2, with 7 bases that match TRBD2. Germline V lookup: CDR1 SQVTM, CDR2 ANQGSEA. Unmatched junction bases numbered 2, after V lost 7 bases and J lost 0 bases. This CDR3 has 13 amino acids. CDR3 in amino acids: CSGEGANTGELFF. The DNA of the CDR3 is TGCAGCGGGGAGGGAGCGAACACCGGGGAGCTGTTTTTT.

Points on this clone: This sequence may be a read error, since a much larger clone differs from it by one base. Distinct nucleotide sequences in the sample also encode this CDR3. V and J are TRBV5-6 and TRBJ2-7; either TRBD1 or TRBD2 may supply D (5 bases each). The CDR3 contains 13 residues. Germline loops: CDR1 SGHDT, CDR2 YYEEEE. V lost 4 bases and J 4 bases, leaving 12 bases between the germline ends. CDR3 protein: CASSPLGEYEQYF. The CDR3 bases are TGTGCCAGCAGCCCACTGGGGGAGTACGAGCAGTACTTC.

This clone occurred once. The genes are TRBV6-5 and TRBJ2-1; D uncertain. V lost 2 bases to trimming and J lost 9 bases, with 5 bases between them. The CDR3 is 11 amino acids. From germline, CDR1 is MNHEY and CDR2 SVGAGI. The CDR3 sequence: CASSYGSEQFF. The CDR3 DNA is TGTGCCAGCAGTTACGGATCTGAGCAGTTCTTC.

This chain connects TRBV28 to TRBJ1-2, with 9 bases aligning to TRBD1. V trimming: 5 bases; J trimming: 3 bases; junction bases outside the gene matches: 7. Germline V gene lookup returns CDR1 MDHEN and CDR2 SYDVKM. The CDR3 is made up of 15 amino acids. DNA for the CDR3: TGTGCCAGCAGTCGGGACAGGGAGGTTGACTATGGCTACACCTTC. Its translation: CASSRDREVDYGYTF.

The sample holds one count of this clone. The chain employs TRBV2 and TRBJ2-2; D is unclear. The CDR3 extends over 16 amino acids. V lost 3 bases to trimming and J lost 1 base, with 12 bases between them. The V gene's germline CDR1 is SNHLY and CDR2 FYNNEI. CDR3 in DNA: TGTGCCAGCAGTGATAATAGGCTCCGGAACACCGGGGAGCTGTTTTTT. It translates to CASSDNRLRNTGELFF.